What follows are 22 T cell receptor beta chains derived from one specimen sequenced in a study of technical replicates of blood from a handful of donors (dated by TCRdb to 2017 to 2019). The library came from the immunoSEQ multiplex PCR assay. The source is immuneACCESS, and TCRdb retained only in-frame sequences with V and J called. Part of the clones is not carried over; for the studies checked, unresolved V genes explain less than half of this, and the remainder is unexplained. The sample yields tens of thousands of clones; 85% to 90% were counted once. The ten largest make up 4.5% to 5% of the sample. The sample comprised PBMCs. The source of these receptors is a human donor in good health. Some clones in this sample may be carry-over from other donors' samples.

The genes are TRBV7-2 and TRBJ2-1, with 8 bases lining up with TRBD1. CDR1 is SGHTA and CDR2 is FQGNSA in the germline V gene. This CDR3 comprises 16 residues. After removal of 4 bases from V and 4 bases from J, the junction contained 9 bases not matched to a gene. Here the CDR3 DNA reads TGTGCCAGCAGCTCAGGCAGGGGGCTAGGTTACAATGAGCAGTTCTTC. It specifies CASSSGRGLGYNEQFF.

This chain links TRBV5-1 with TRBJ1-6, with unresolved D. This CDR3 spans 15 amino acids. Germline loops: CDR1 SGHRS, CDR2 YFSETQ. Trimming removed 0 bases at V and 5 bases at J, with 9 bases between. CDR3 residues: CASSLALRDNSPLHF. CDR3 nucleotide sequence: TGCGCCAGCAGCTTGGCCTTACGGGATAATTCACCCCTCCACTTT.

CDR3 protein: CASSQGLAGIYEQYF. The DNA for the CDR3 is TGCGCCAGCAGCCAAGGGCTAGCGGGGATTTACGAGCAGTACTTC. V usage is TRBV4-1 and J usage is TRBJ2-7, with 9 bases lining up with TRBD2. This CDR3 is built from 15 residues. The V segment lost 1 base and the J segment 4 bases; nucleotides outside the gene matches: 5. Germline CDR1 and CDR2: MGHRA and YSYEKL.

The chain employs TRBV5-6 and TRBJ1-5; D gene unclear. Germline V gene sequence: CDR1 SGHDT, CDR2 YYEEEE. V gave up 3 bases and J gave up 4 bases, with 8 bases separating them. The CDR3 has 13 residues. The chain's CDR3 is CASSWHLNQPQHF. CDR3 sequence (DNA): TGTGCCAGCAGCTGGCACCTTAATCAGCCCCAGCATTTT. Full variable domain (missing parts from reference TRBV5-6 and TRBJ1-5): DAGVTQSPTHLIKTRGQQVTLRCSPKSGHDTVSWYQQALGQGPQFIFQYYEEEERQRGNFPDRFSGHQFPNYSSELNVNALLLGDSALYLCASSWHLNQPQHFGDGTRLSIL.

The chain couples TRBV4-3 to TRBJ2-1; D might be TRBD2 (6 bases). V was trimmed by 1 base and J by 3 bases, leaving 13 bases between them. The germline V gene encodes CDR1 LGHNA and CDR2 YSLEER. The CDR3 contains 16 residues. This CDR3 reads CASSQGFGGDYNEQFF. Here the CDR3 DNA reads TGCGCCAGCAGCCAAGGATTCGGCGGGGACTACAATGAGCAGTTCTTC.

V gene TRBV30 combines with J gene TRBJ2-3; 12 nucleotides align to TRBD2. Germline V CDR1 and CDR2: GTSNPN, SVGIG (reference sequence). CDR3 size: 16 residues. The trim removed 5 bases at V and 10 bases at J, leaving 16 bases unmatched. As DNA, the CDR3 is TGTGCCTGGTGCCGGGAGGGGCTAGCGGGAGGGTCGGCGCAGTATTTT. It specifies CAWCREGLAGGSAQYF.

J is TRBJ2-1 and V is TRBV4-2; 14 bases match TRBD2. CDR3 length equals 16 residues. V gave up 5 bases and J gave up 3 bases; unmatched junction bases: 3. CDR1 is LGHNA and CDR2 is YNFKEQ in the germline V gene. This chain's CDR3 is CASSRTSGGNYNEQFF. In DNA, the CDR3 is TGTGCCAGCAGCAGGACTAGCGGGGGGAACTACAATGAGCAGTTCTTC.

The V call is TRBV4-2, the J call TRBJ1-1; D is unresolved. The V end was cut by 0 bases, the J end by 4 bases, with 9 bases between. Germline V gene sequence: CDR1 LGHNA, CDR2 YNFKEQ. The CDR3 extends over 14 amino acids. The CDR3 sequence is CASSQDRGSTEAFF. The CDR3 nucleotides read TGTGCCAGCAGCCAAGATCGAGGGTCCACTGAAGCTTTCTTT.

The genes are TRBV10-3 and TRBJ2-7; TRBD1 matches 9 bases. The CDR3 has 13 residues. The germline CDR1 and CDR2 sequences are ENHRY and SYGVKD. The V and J ends lost 3 bases and 6 bases, in that order; junction bases with no gene match: 3. The CDR3: CAISETGGSEQYF. The DNA of the CDR3 is TGTGCCATCAGTGAAACAGGGGGCTCCGAGCAGTACTTC.

The V call is TRBV7-2, the J call TRBJ2-1; 10 positions agree with TRBD2. The CDR3 totals 15 residues. Germline CDR1 SGHTA, CDR2 FQGNSA. The V and J ends lost 0 bases and 7 bases, in that order; junction bases with no gene match: 3. The CDR3 spells CASSLALAGVNEQFF. The CDR3 DNA reads TGTGCCAGCAGCTTAGCCCTAGCGGGAGTGAATGAGCAGTTCTTC.

The chain employs TRBV7-7 and TRBJ2-2; TRBD1 matches at 9 bases. CDR3 size: 17 residues. Germline V gene sequence: CDR1 SSHAT, CDR2 FNYEAQ (reference sequence). With 0 bases clipped from V and 3 bases from J, the junction kept 5 bases outside the gene matches. The CDR3 loop reads CASSLAVGQGDTGELFF. The CDR3, as DNA: TGTGCCAGCAGCTTAGCGGTGGGACAGGGTGACACCGGGGAGCTGTTTTTT.

This clone has just one count. The chain employs TRBV7-9 and TRBJ2-3; 10 nucleotides align to TRBD2. With V trimmed by 5 bases and J by 6 bases, 11 bases remained unmatched. The CDR3 is 16 residues long. The germline V gene encodes CDR1 SEHNR and CDR2 FQNEAQ (reference sequence). CDR3 amino acids: CASSLRTSGRGDTQYF. CDR3 coding DNA: TGTGCCAGCAGCCTTCGGACTAGCGGACGGGGGGATACGCAGTATTTT. Full variable domain (outside the CDR3, taken from reference TRBV7-9 and TRBJ2-3): DTGVSQNPRHKITKRGQNVTFRCDPISEHNRLYWYRQTLGQGPEFLTYFQNEAQLEKSRLLSDRFSAERPKGSFSTLEIQRTEQGDSAMYLCASSLRTSGRGDTQYFGPGTRLTVL.

This clone showed up just once. V and J are TRBV29-1 and TRBJ2-5; 10 bases map to TRBD1. Unmatched junction bases numbered 6, after V lost 6 bases and J lost 5 bases. CDR3 length: 13 amino acids. From germline, CDR1 is SQVTM and CDR2 ANQGSEA. The CDR3 loop reads CSVEGDRGETQYF. CDR3 DNA sequence: TGCAGCGTCGAGGGGGACAGGGGTGAGACCCAGTACTTC.

This clone has more than one count but fewer than ten. In DNA form, the CDR3 reads TGCAGTGCCATGTCGGGGAAGGGCTACACCTTC. It encodes CSAMSGKGYTF. The chain combines TRBV20-1 with TRBJ1-2; D is ambiguous. In germline, CDR1 is DFQATT, CDR2 SNEGSKA (reference sequence). The ends were cut back, 6 bases at V and 8 bases at J, with 13 bases in the middle. The CDR3 covers 11 residues.

The V gene is TRBV2, the J gene TRBJ1-5, with 9 bases aligning to TRBD1. V dropped 7 bases and J dropped 0; count of bases not matched to a gene: 7. CDR1 is SNHLY, CDR2 FYNNEI, per germline. The CDR3 contains 16 residues. In nucleotides, the CDR3 is TGTGCCAGCAACAGGCAGGGACAGGGTAGCAATCAGCCCCAGCATTTT. Protein product: CASNRQGQGSNQPQHF.

This rearrangement joins TRBV11-3 to TRBJ2-3; no reliable D call. Trimming stripped 6 bases from V and 6 bases from J, with 16 bases between. This CDR3 is 14 amino acids long. Looked up from germline, CDR1 is SGHNT and CDR2 is YENEEA. The CDR3 nucleotides are TGTGCCAGCAGTTCCCGCGACTCGCAGGATACGCAGTATTTT. This encodes CASSSRDSQDTQYF.

This rearrangement joins TRBV2 to TRBJ2-4, with TRBD2 matching over 7 bases. V shed 8 bases and J 0 bases; nucleotides not matched to a gene: 22. There are 20 residues in the CDR3. Germline assignment: CDR1 SNHLY and CDR2 FYNNEI. CDR3 nucleotides: TGTGCCAGCGGATACCTTTTGGCGGGGGATACTCCTTTAGCCAAAAACATTCAGTACTTC. This gives the protein CASGYLLAGDTPLAKNIQYF.

J is TRBJ2-6 and V is TRBV9, with a weak D call TRBD1 (6 bases). The CDR3 has 17 residues. Germline CDR1 and CDR2: SGDLS and YYNGEE. Trimming took 4 bases from V and 0 from J, leaving 14 bases between them. CDR3 sequence: CASSPEQGSSGANVLTF. Here the CDR3 DNA reads TGTGCCAGCAGCCCAGAACAGGGATCCTCTGGGGCCAACGTCCTGACTTTC. The whole variable domain, filled in from reference TRBV9 and TRBJ2-6, reads DSGVTQTPKHLITATGQRVTLRCSPRSGDLSVYWYQQSLDQGLQFLIQYYNGEERAKGNILERFSAQQFPDLHSELNLSSLELGDSALYFCASSPEQGSSGANVLTFGAGSRLTVL.

This chain links TRBV27 with TRBJ2-7; tentative D call: TRBD2 (6 bases). The CDR3 consists of 13 residues. Germline V CDR1 and CDR2: MNHEY, SMNVEV (reference sequence). Trimming shortened V by 0 bases and J by 6 bases, and 9 bases separated the two germline ends. The CDR3 region has the DNA TGTGCCAGCAGTTTATCGACTAGTTCCGAGCAGTACTTC. This codes for CASSLSTSSEQYF.

The chain carries TRBV30 and TRBJ2-2; maybe TRBD1 (6 bases). Per germline, CDR1 GTSNPN and CDR2 SVGIG (reference sequence). Trimming took off 7 bases at V and 1 base at J, with 7 bases between the two ends. This CDR3 has 12 residues. The CDR3 nucleotides are TGTGCCTCGACAGGGAACACCGGGGAGCTGTTTTTT. Translation gives CASTGNTGELFF.

The J gene is TRBJ1-1, the V gene TRBV2, with 7 positions matching TRBD1. Unmatched junction bases numbered 4, after V lost 6 bases and J lost 3 bases. Germline-derived CDR1 and CDR2 are SNHLY and FYNNEI. The CDR3 runs to 13 residues. The CDR3 protein is CASSRQGYTEAFF. The CDR3 nucleotides are TGTGCCAGCAGCCGACAGGGCTACACTGAAGCTTTCTTT.

This clone came up many times. The sample holds other DNA sequences that translate to the same CDR3. The rearrangement links TRBV5-1 to TRBJ2-1, with 11 bases identical to TRBD2. The ends lost 3 bases at V and 4 bases at J; junction bases unmatched: 0. Germline values: CDR1 SGHRS, CDR2 YFSETQ. The CDR3 contains 14 residues. The CDR3: CASSSSGGYNEQFF. CDR3 nucleotide sequence: TGCGCCAGCAGCTCTAGCGGGGGGTACAATGAGCAGTTCTTC.